The source of this TCR beta chain is a study of T-cell reconstitution after alpha-beta-depleted transplantation in children. Preparing the TCRbeta library involved the use of unique molecular identifiers. TCRdb re-derived calls from the PCR reads in MiXCR, one entry per CDR3 protein. The table records about 610,000 distinct CDR3 sequences, 10% of them present only once. Germline loops: CDR1 ENHRY, CDR2 SYGVKD. The V segment lost 5 bases and the J segment 3 bases; nucleotides outside the gene matches: 2. The CDR3 has 15 residues. This clonotype has a handful of counts. The sequence came from a human donor who donated a stem cell graft to a child with acute myeloid leukemia. The chain is built from TRBV10-3 and TRBJ2-3; TRBD2 matches at 13 bases. Here the sequenced sample was PBMCs from the stem cell graft donor, taken from the stem cell graft. As DNA, the CDR3 is TGTGCCATCAGTCGGGGACTAGCGGGAACAGATACGCAGTATTTT. This encodes CAISRGLAGTDTQYF.